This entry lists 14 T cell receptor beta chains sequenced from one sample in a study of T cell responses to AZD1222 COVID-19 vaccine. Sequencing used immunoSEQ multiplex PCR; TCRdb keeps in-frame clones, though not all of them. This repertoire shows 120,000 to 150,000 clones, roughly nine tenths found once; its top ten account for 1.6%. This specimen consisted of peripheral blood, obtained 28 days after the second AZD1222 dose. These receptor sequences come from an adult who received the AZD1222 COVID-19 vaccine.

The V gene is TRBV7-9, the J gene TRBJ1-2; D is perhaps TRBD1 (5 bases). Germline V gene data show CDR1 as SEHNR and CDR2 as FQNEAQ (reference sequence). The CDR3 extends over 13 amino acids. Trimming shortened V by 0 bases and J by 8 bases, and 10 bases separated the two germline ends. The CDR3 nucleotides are TGTGCCAGCAGCTTAGCAGGGGCCGGGGGCTACACCTTC. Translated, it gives CASSLAGAGGYTF.

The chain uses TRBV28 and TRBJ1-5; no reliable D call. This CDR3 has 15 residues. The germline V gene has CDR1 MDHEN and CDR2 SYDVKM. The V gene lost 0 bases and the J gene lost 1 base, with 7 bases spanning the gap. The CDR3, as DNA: TGTGCCAGCAGTTTATGGTCCAAGAGCAATCAGCCCCAGCATTTT. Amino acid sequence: CASSLWSKSNQPQHF.

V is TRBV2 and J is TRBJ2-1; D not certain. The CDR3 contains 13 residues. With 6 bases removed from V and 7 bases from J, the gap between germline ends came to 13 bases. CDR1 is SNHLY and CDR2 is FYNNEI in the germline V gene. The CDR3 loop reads CASSATQTNEQFF. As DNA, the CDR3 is TGTGCCAGCAGCGCGACCCAGACAAATGAGCAGTTCTTC.

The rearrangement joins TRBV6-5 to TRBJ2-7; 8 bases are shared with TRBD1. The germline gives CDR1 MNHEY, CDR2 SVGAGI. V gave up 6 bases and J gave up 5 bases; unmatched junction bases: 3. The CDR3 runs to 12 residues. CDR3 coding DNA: TGTGCCAGCAGGACAGGGGTCAACGAGCAGTACTTC. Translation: CASRTGVNEQYF.

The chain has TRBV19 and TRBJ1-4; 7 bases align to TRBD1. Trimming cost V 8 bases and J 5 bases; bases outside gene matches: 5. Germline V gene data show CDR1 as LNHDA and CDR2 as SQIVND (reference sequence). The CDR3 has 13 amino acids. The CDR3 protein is CASEGDRNEKLFF. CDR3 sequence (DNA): TGTGCCAGTGAGGGGGACAGAAATGAAAAACTGTTTTTT.

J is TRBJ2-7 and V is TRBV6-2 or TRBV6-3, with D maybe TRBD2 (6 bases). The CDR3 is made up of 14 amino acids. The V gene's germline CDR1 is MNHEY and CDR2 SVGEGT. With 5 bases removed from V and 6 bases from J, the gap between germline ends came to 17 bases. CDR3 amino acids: CASSATRGVGEQYV. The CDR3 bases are TGTGCCAGCAGTGCCACGCGGGGAGTGGGCGAGCAGTACGTC.

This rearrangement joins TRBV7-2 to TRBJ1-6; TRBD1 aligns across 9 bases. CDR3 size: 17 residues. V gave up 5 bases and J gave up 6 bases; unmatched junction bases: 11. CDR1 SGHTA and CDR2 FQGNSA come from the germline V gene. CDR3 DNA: TGTGCCAGCAGCCTGAGGCCCGGGACAGGGAGTAATTCACCCCTCCACTTT. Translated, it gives CASSLRPGTGSNSPLHF.

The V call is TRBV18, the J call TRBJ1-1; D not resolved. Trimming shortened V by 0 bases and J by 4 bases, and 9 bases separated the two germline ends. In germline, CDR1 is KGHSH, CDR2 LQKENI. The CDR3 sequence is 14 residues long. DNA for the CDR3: TGTGCCAGCTCACCACCGACCAGTGGCACTGAAGCTTTCTTT. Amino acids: CASSPPTSGTEAFF.

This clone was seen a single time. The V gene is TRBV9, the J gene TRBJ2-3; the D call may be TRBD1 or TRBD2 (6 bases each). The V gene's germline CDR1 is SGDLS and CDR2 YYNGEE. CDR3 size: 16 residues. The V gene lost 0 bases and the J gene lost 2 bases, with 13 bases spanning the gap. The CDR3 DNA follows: TGTGCCAGCAGCGTAGCCCCGAGGGGGGTCACAGATACGCAGTATTTT. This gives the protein CASSVAPRGVTDTQYF.

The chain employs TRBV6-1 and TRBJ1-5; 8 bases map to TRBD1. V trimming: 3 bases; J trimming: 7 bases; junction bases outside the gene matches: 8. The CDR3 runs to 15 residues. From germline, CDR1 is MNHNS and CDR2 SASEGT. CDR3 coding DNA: TGTGCCAGCAGTGAGACGACAGGGGCCGACCAGCCCCAGCATTTT. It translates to CASSETTGADQPQHF.

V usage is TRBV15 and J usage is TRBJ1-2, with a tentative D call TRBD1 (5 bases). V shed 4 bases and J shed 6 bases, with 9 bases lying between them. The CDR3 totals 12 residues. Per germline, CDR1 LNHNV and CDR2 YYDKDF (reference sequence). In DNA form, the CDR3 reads TGTGCCACCAGCACAGGGTGGGATGGCTACACCTTC. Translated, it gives CATSTGWDGYTF.

CDR3 residues: CASSESGRGRIGDTEAFF. The CDR3 bases are TGTGCCAGCAGTGAATCGGGCAGGGGGCGAATCGGGGACACTGAAGCTTTCTTT. This rearrangement joins TRBV6-1 to TRBJ1-1; TRBD1 agrees at 8 bases. CDR3 length: 18 residues. Trimming removed 2 bases from V and 3 bases from J; junction bases left unmatched: 14. Per germline, CDR1 MNHNS and CDR2 SASEGT.

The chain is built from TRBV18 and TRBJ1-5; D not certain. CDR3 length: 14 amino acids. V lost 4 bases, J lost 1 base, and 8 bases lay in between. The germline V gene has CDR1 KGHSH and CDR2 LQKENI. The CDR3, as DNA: TGTGCCAGCTCACAAACAATGAGCAATCAGCCCCAGCATTTT. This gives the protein CASSQTMSNQPQHF. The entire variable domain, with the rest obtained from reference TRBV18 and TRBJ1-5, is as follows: NAGVMQNPRHLVRRRGQEARLRCSPMKGHSHVYWYRQLPEEGLKFMVYLQKENIIDESGMPKERFSAEFPKEGPSILRIQQVVRGDSAAYFCASSQTMSNQPQHFGDGTRLSIL.

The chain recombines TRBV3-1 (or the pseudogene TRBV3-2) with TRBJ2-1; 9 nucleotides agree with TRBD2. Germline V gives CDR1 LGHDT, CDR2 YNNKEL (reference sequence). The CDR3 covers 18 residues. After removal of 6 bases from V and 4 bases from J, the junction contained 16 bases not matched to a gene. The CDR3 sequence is CASRGEKFGLAGYNEQFF. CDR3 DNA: TGTGCCAGCAGGGGGGAAAAGTTCGGGCTAGCGGGATACAATGAGCAGTTCTTC.